Following are 29 T cell receptor beta chains from one sample sequenced in a study of vaccination and CD4 T cells after COVID-19 (dated 2022 in TCRdb). Library method: PCR. Sequencer: Illumina iSeq 100. DNA from cultured CD4+ T cells underwent TCR sequencing with the Oncomine TCR Beta short-read assay at the Johns Hopkins FTIC core. TCRdb reprocessed the public reads (quality trimming at Q25 with fastp, clone calling with MiXCR) and kept in-frame beta chains. CDR3 protein sequences are deduplicated, and each keeps its most common genes and DNA. This sample comprises about 1,600 distinct CDR3 sequences, around 10% of them detected only once. The biggest ten clones account for about 13% of the sample. Their recognized antigens are unknown. The treatment or condition label of this sample denotes: roughly 10-day PBMC culture with coronavirus spike peptide pools or control peptides (ViraFEST assay). CD4+ T cells from unexposed donors were collected before the COVID-19 pandemic (2011-2018).

Sample: CD4+ T cells from blood, cultured in vitro. The source is a human donor in good health.

Notes on this clonotype: Possible read error: a much larger clone is one base away. This chain joins TRBV2 and TRBJ2-7; tentatively, D is TRBD1 (6 bases). The CDR3 runs 14 residues. CDR1 is SNHLY and CDR2 is FYNNEI in the germline V gene. CDR3 amino acids: CASRVDSYSCEQYF. The DNA for the CDR3 is TGTGCCAGCAGAGTGGACAGTTACTCCTGCGAGCAGTACTTC.

By share of the sample, this clonotype is medium-sized. The V and J genes are TRBV6-2 or TRBV6-3 and TRBJ2-7; no reliable D call. Between the trimmed V and J ends, which lost 2 bases and 4 bases, there was a span of 15 bases. CDR3 length: 15 amino acids. Germline CDR1 MNHEY, CDR2 SVGEGT. The CDR3 coding sequence is TGTGCCAGCAGTTACCCTAGTCTGTCGCCGTACGAGCAGTACTTC. As protein: CASSYPSLSPYEQYF.

This clonotype is large (0.1 to 1%) by share. The J gene is TRBJ1-1, the V gene TRBV15, with 9 bases that match TRBD1. V dropped 0 bases and J dropped 7; count of bases not matched to a gene: 6. CDR1 LNHNV and CDR2 YYDKDF come from the germline V gene (reference sequence). The CDR3 has 15 residues. In DNA form, the CDR3 reads TGTGCCACCAGCAGAGATAGGGGACAGGGCGGTGAAGCTTTCTTT. Protein sequence: CATSRDRGQGGEAFF.

Relative to its sample, this clonotype is medium-sized. The rearrangement joins TRBV24-1 to TRBJ2-1, with 7 bases aligning to TRBD1. Trimming at V came to 9 bases and at J to 0 bases, leaving 13 bases not matched to a gene. The CDR3 is 17 amino acids. Germline V gives CDR1 KGHDR, CDR2 SFDVKD. This CDR3 is CATLGPQTGSSYNEQFF. The CDR3 coding sequence is TGTGCCACCCTAGGGCCTCAGACAGGGAGCTCCTACAATGAGCAGTTCTTC.

In this sample, this clonotype is medium-sized. This chain connects TRBV5-1 to TRBJ1-1; a weak D match, TRBD1 (5 bases). This CDR3 has 13 amino acids. V gave up 6 bases and J gave up 1 base, with 10 bases separating them. Germline values: CDR1 SGHRS, CDR2 YFSETQ. The CDR3 bases are TGCGCCAGCACATCCGGGGCGAACACTGAAGCTTTCTTT. As protein: CASTSGANTEAFF.

Only a few counts were recorded for this clonotype. This sequence joins TRBV18 and TRBJ1-1; no clear D. With 2 bases removed from V and 0 bases from J, the gap between germline ends came to 4 bases. The CDR3 totals 13 residues. Germline CDR1 is KGHSH and CDR2 is LQKENI. The CDR3 DNA reads TGTGCCAGCTCACCAGAATTGAACACTGAAGCTTTCTTT. Protein: CASSPELNTEAFF.

The V call is TRBV30, the J call TRBJ1-1; possibly TRBD1 for D (5 bases). V lost 4 bases to trimming and J lost 6 bases, with 12 bases between them. The CDR3 spans 12 residues. The germline CDR1 and CDR2 sequences are GTSNPN and SVGIG (reference sequence). CDR3 region: CAWNPGRAEAFF. The DNA of the CDR3 is TGTGCCTGGAATCCGGGGCGGGCTGAAGCTTTCTTT.

This clonotype came up a few times. The CDR3 bases are TGTGCCAGCTCACCGGCCCGGACAGGGGGTAACTATGGCTACACCTTC. It yields the protein CASSPARTGGNYGYTF. The V gene is TRBV18, the J gene TRBJ1-2, with TRBD1 identical over 10 bases. J was trimmed by 1 base and V by 3 bases; bases with no gene match: 5. The germline V gene has CDR1 KGHSH and CDR2 LQKENI. There are 16 residues in the CDR3.

By proportion, this clonotype is large (0.1 to 1%). The CDR3 is CATSRDRSNTGELFF. CDR3 DNA sequence: TGTGCCACCAGCAGAGATCGATCGAACACCGGGGAGCTGTTTTTT. The chain joins TRBV15 to TRBJ2-2; D remains unclear. Germline assignment: CDR1 LNHNV and CDR2 YYDKDF (reference sequence). The CDR3 totals 15 residues. V gave up 0 bases and J gave up 0 bases, with 5 bases separating them.

By its share, this clonotype is medium-sized. The chain joins TRBV6-1 to TRBJ2-2, with TRBD2 matching 13 bases. The CDR3 has 16 residues. Unmatched junction bases numbered 5, after V lost 6 bases and J lost 4 bases. Germline CDR1 is MNHNS and CDR2 is SASEGT. DNA of the CDR3: TGTGCCAGCAGCGTTACTAGCGGGGGGGGCACCGGGGAGCTGTTTTTT. Translating it yields CASSVTSGGGTGELFF.

By share of the sample, this clonotype is hyperexpanded. The rearrangement joins TRBV7-2 to TRBJ2-1; weak D call: TRBD1 (5 bases). Trimming stripped 2 bases from V and 3 bases from J, with 11 bases between. CDR3 length: 15 amino acids. Germline CDR1 and CDR2: SGHTA and FQGNSA. The CDR3 is CASSLNRQIYNEQFF. CDR3 coding DNA: TGTGCCAGCAGCTTAAACCGACAGATCTACAATGAGCAGTTCTTC.

This clonotype was observed a single time. This chain connects TRBV18 to TRBJ2-5; 7 nucleotides line up with TRBD1. The CDR3 is made up of 14 amino acids. CDR1 and CDR2 (germline): KGHSH, LQKENI. V lost 0 bases to trimming and J lost 3 bases; unmatched junction nucleotides: 1. CDR3 amino acids: CASSPPGQKETQYF. The DNA of the CDR3 is TGTGCCAGCTCACCACCGGGACAGAAAGAGACCCAGTACTTC.

This clonotype was seen a single time. A much larger clone sits a single nucleotide away, making a read error possible. The chain links TRBV4-3 to TRBJ1-5; D not certain. Germline-derived CDR1 and CDR2 are LGHNA and YSLEER. This CDR3 has 13 amino acids. The CDR3 bases are TGCGCCAGCAACCAAGACCTACCGAGCCCCCAGCATTTT. Its translation: CASNQDLPSPQHF.

This chain joins TRBV5-1 and TRBJ2-7; D unresolved. The CDR3 contains 14 residues. Per germline, CDR1 SGHRS and CDR2 YFSETQ. V was clipped by 0 bases and J by 0 bases, with 7 bases between them. CDR3 sequence (DNA): TGCGCCAGCAGCTTGGGGGTCAACTCCTACGAGCAGTACTTC. Protein sequence: CASSLGVNSYEQYF. Complete variable domain (other parts from reference TRBV5-1 and TRBJ2-7): KAGVTQTPRYLIKTRGQQVTLSCSPISGHRSVSWYQQTPGQGLQFLFEYFSETQRNKGNFPGRFSGRQFSNSRSEMNVSTLELGDSALYLCASSLGVNSYEQYFGPGTRLTVT.

As concerns this clonotype: A much larger clone differs from this one at a single base, so this may be a read error. The chain is built from TRBV20-1 and TRBJ1-4; D gene ambiguous. The germline V gene encodes CDR1 DFQATT and CDR2 SNEGSKA (reference sequence). The CDR3 has 13 residues. Deletions cut 7 bases from V and 1 base from J, with 10 bases between. CDR3 nucleotide sequence: TGCAGTGTAGGACGGGGAACTAATGAAAAACTGTTTTTT. It encodes CSVGRGTNEKLFF.

By proportion, this clonotype is medium-sized. The chain links TRBV18 to TRBJ1-1, with D uncertain. V was pared by 0 bases and J by 1 base, with 3 bases between. This CDR3 comprises 13 residues. The germline CDR1 and CDR2 sequences are KGHSH and LQKENI. The CDR3 bases are TGTGCCAGCTCACCACCGTGGAACACTGAAGCTTTCTTT. As protein: CASSPPWNTEAFF.

This clonotype is judged medium-sized (0.01 to 0.1%). The chain couples TRBV28 to TRBJ1-1; unclear D gene. The germline CDR1 and CDR2 sequences are MDHEN and SYDVKM. Trimming shortened V by 4 bases and J by 0 bases, and 9 bases separated the two germline ends. The CDR3 sequence is 14 residues long. The DNA for the CDR3 is TGTGCCAGCAGTTCATCGGGGTTGAACACTGAAGCTTTCTTT. Protein product: CASSSSGLNTEAFF.

This clonotype has a handful of counts. The chain recombines TRBV5-1 with TRBJ2-3; D possibly uses TRBD1 or TRBD2 (5 bases each). Between the trimmed V and J ends, which lost 4 bases and 9 bases, there was a span of 18 bases. CDR1 and CDR2 (germline): SGHRS, YFSETQ. The CDR3 runs 14 residues. As DNA, the CDR3 is TGCGCCAGCAGCCCCGGGACCCCTGCAAACACGCAGTATTTT. Translating gives CASSPGTPANTQYF.

The table lists this clonotype with a few counts. CDR3 in amino acids: CASSASGGTLNTEAFF. In DNA, the CDR3 is TGTGCCAGCAGTGCATCAGGGGGAACACTGAACACTGAAGCTTTCTTT. The genes are TRBV9 and TRBJ1-1; 7 bases align to TRBD1. Germline-derived CDR1 and CDR2 are SGDLS and YYNGEE. The trim removed 5 bases at V and 0 bases at J, leaving 10 bases unmatched. The CDR3 loop spans 16 amino acids.

This clonotype was seen more than once but under ten times. J is TRBJ2-3 and V is TRBV12-3 or TRBV12-4, with 10 bases that match TRBD2. The CDR3 spans 16 residues. V dropped 2 bases and J dropped 2; count of bases not matched to a gene: 4. CDR3 in DNA: TGTGCCAGCAGTTTAACACTAGCGGGACACACAGATACGCAGTATTTT. Encoded protein: CASSLTLAGHTDTQYF.

In this sample, this clonotype is large (0.1 to 1%). The CDR3 is CASSSHERQGRESPLHF. The CDR3 DNA sequence: TGTGCCAGCAGCTCACACGAAAGACAGGGGCGGGAATCACCCCTCCACTTT. The chain is built from TRBV7-9 and TRBJ1-6; 8 bases fit TRBD1. Germline lookup yields CDR1 SEHNR and CDR2 FQNEAQ (reference sequence). Trimming removed 4 bases from V and 10 bases from J; junction bases left unmatched: 15. CDR3 size: 17 residues.

Sample share makes this clonotype medium-sized. The rearrangement joins TRBV12-3 or TRBV12-4 to TRBJ2-5; D gene uncertain. The V and J ends lost 6 bases and 2 bases respectively, with 10 bases between them. The CDR3 covers 13 residues. CDR3 sequence reads: CASRPQEQETQYF. The DNA of the CDR3 is TGTGCCAGCAGACCCCAGGAGCAAGAGACCCAGTACTTC.

This clonotype is deemed large. The V call is TRBV20-1, the J call TRBJ1-5; D call uncertain. CDR3 size: 14 residues. The ends were cut back, 0 bases at V and 1 base at J, with 7 bases in the middle. CDR1 and CDR2 from the germline V gene are DFQATT and SNEGSKA (reference sequence). The CDR3, as DNA: TGCAGTGCTAGAGATACTGGCAGCAATCAGCCCCAGCATTTT. This translates into CSARDTGSNQPQHF.

This clonotype is termed medium-sized. This rearrangement joins TRBV7-3 to TRBJ2-1; 8 nucleotides agree with TRBD2. The CDR3 runs 16 residues. In germline, CDR1 is SGHTA, CDR2 FQGTGA. V shed 3 bases, J shed 6 bases, and the junction held 10 bases outside the gene matches. CDR3 sequence: CASSFPGGPTGNEQFF. The CDR3 DNA reads as TGTGCCAGCAGCTTCCCGGGAGGGCCGACGGGCAATGAGCAGTTCTTC.

The chain employs TRBV6-2 or TRBV6-3 and TRBJ1-2; D uncertain. Between the trimmed V and J ends, which lost 0 bases and 3 bases, there was a span of 17 bases. The CDR3 length is 17 residues. The V gene's germline CDR1 is MNHEY and CDR2 SVGEGT. The CDR3: CASSYSIPAGSDYGYTF. CDR3 in DNA: TGTGCCAGCAGTTACTCGATCCCGGCAGGATCGGACTATGGCTACACCTTC.

This clonotype is large (0.1 to 1%). The J gene is TRBJ1-2, the V gene TRBV2; TRBD1 might be the D (5 bases). CDR3 length equals 14 residues. Germline lookup yields CDR1 SNHLY and CDR2 FYNNEI. V dropped 3 bases and J dropped 2 bases, with 10 bases sitting between them. CDR3 bases: TGTGCCAGCAGTGAGGTTACAGGCAACTATGGCTACACCTTC. Translation: CASSEVTGNYGYTF.

V and J are TRBV3-1 and TRBJ2-3; D call uncertain. Trimming took 3 bases from V and 4 from J, leaving 5 bases between them. CDR3 length equals 12 residues. The germline gives CDR1 LGHDT, CDR2 YNNKEL (reference sequence). The CDR3 sequence is CASSHTSDTQYF. The CDR3 DNA follows: TGTGCCAGCAGCCATACGTCAGATACGCAGTATTTT.

Relative to its sample, this clonotype is medium-sized (0.01 to 0.1%). This chain uses TRBV4-1 with TRBJ2-3; D is unclear. The CDR3 is 12 residues long. Germline V gene sequence: CDR1 MGHRA, CDR2 YSYEKL. V was trimmed by 4 bases and J by 10 bases, leaving 12 bases between them. The CDR3: CASSPPLRPQYF. The CDR3 DNA is TGCGCCAGCAGCCCCCCCCTGCGTCCGCAGTATTTT.

This clonotype is large by share. The chain joins TRBV6-1 to TRBJ1-2; 8 bases agree with TRBD1. CDR3 length equals 12 residues. Looked up from germline, CDR1 is MNHNS and CDR2 is SASEGT. The junction had 0 bases not matched to a gene; V was cut back by 4 bases and J by 5 bases. The CDR3 nucleotides read TGTGCCAGCAGTGGGACAGGGTATGGCTACACCTTC. This sequence encodes CASSGTGYGYTF.